This T cell receptor (beta chain) was captured by sequencing in a study of T cells in Graves' hyperthyroidism and ophthalmopathy (dated by TCRdb to the late 2010s). Background for the entire study: Peripheral blood was sampled at the time of initial diagnosis, prior to any treatment. TCR V-J signatures able to tell the groups apart were searched for in a discovery cohort of 100 patients, of whom over 40 had Graves' ophthalmopathy and roughly 58 had stable Graves' hyperthyroidism. Prospective prediction of ophthalmopathy was tested in an independent validation cohort consisting of about 20 hyperthyroidism patients and approximately 16 patients who later progressed to ophthalmopathy. For training and testing, the 80 to 100 patients in the discovery cohort were randomly divided in a 7:3 ratio. In addition, the study compared T-cell repertoires in thyroid tissue and in blood from roughly six Graves' hyperthyroidism patients. Following sampling, methimazole starting at 30 mg daily was given to hyperthyroidism patients, and high-dose intravenous methylprednisolone was given to ophthalmopathy patients. The paper describes TCR Vbeta CDR3 sequencing of 120 to 150 peripheral blood samples, made up of under 50 ophthalmopathy patients, around 73 hyperthyroidism patients and around 17 progressor patients. Broader findings and caveats from the paper: During validation, the model predicted progression to ophthalmopathy a median of approximately 7 months ahead of onset, with just under 71% sensitivity and around 72% specificity. Most expanded thyroid clonotypes (frequency above 0.001) were also detected in blood, suggesting blood repertoires may reflect thyroid immune responses. No statistical method was used to set the sample size in advance, and investigators knew the group allocation. A model built on a 13 V-J signature distinguished ophthalmopathy from stable hyperthyroidism, reaching roughly 88% sensitivity and 81.08% specificity in cross-validation and 80%/75% in testing.

The TCR beta CDR3 regions were amplified from the RNA transcripts. The TCR CDR3 was subjected to a first round of RT-PCR using the HTBI primer set and the Qiagen OneStep RT-PCR kit. Libraries were constructed in a second round of multiplex PCR, after which size selection and purification were performed. Sequencing of the libraries was done on an Illumina HiSeq2000 using paired-end 100 bp reads. Processing in the source paper ran as follows. SOAPnuke was used to process the raw data, throwing out any read that contained adapters or uncalled bases, had a mean Phred below 15, or lacked an exact constant-primer or identifier match. High-quality paired reads were merged using COPE v1.2.5, and each unique nucleotide sequence was defined as a clonotype. MiTCR v1.1 was used to align clonotypes to the IMGT TRBV, TRBD and TRBJ reference segments. Analysis was restricted to V-J combinations with a frequency above 0.0001, which covered approximately 99% of repertoires. The TCS score was defined as F50 (clonal expansion) divided by E x V (chaos), with BLOSUM62-based TCRdist calculated between CDR3 peptides within each V-J. Welch's t-statistics and random forest reduced several hundred V-J features to 10 to 15, which were used in a naive Bayes classifier (R e1071). The public reads were quality trimmed at Q25 with fastp and then assembled into clones with MiXCR by TCRdb, keeping productive beta chains. CDR3 protein duplicates are merged, each entry listing the most common genes and DNA. TCRdb's processing, not the authors' own work, is the source of the V and J calls. In this sample the table shows approximately 400,000 distinct CDR3 sequences, around 20% of which occur a single time. The ten largest clones capture 35% to 45% of the sample.

This clonotype has more than one count but fewer than ten. The antigen this receptor binds is unknown. No much larger clone is present one base from it, and per-base qualities are unavailable. Counted from cysteine to phenylalanine, this CDR3 has 14 amino acids. The read is trimmed to its CDR3 DNA, 42 bases read in frame from base 1. V was cut back by 9 bases and J by 4 bases, leaving a gap of 20 bases between them. From a lookup of the germline V gene, CDR1 and CDR2 are SGHTS and YDEGEE. Moderately to severely active disease, a Clinical Activity Score of at least 3, a NOSPECS grade of at least 4, and a duration under 3 months were present in ophthalmopathy patients. Patients with uncontrolled infections, other autoimmune diseases, pregnancy or lactation were excluded. Diagnoses were established on the basis of clinical symptoms, serum thyroxine and TRAb, thyroid ultrasound, and orbital computed tomography. Ficoll-Paque density gradient centrifugation was used to isolate PBMCs from approximately 10 ml of fresh peripheral blood. Total RNA was extracted using Trizol reagent, and RNA quality was assessed on an Agilent 2100 Bioanalyzer.

Specimen: blood. Recombination joined TRBV5-8 with TRBJ2-7; the D match is possibly TRBD1 or TRBD2, with 5 bases aligned in each. This receptor was taken from a man between 18 and 35 years old with Graves' ophthalmopathy. The CDR3 here reads CANPLRDGVYEQYF. The DNA is as follows: TGTGCCAACCCCCTCCGGGACGGAGTATACGAGCAGTACTTC.